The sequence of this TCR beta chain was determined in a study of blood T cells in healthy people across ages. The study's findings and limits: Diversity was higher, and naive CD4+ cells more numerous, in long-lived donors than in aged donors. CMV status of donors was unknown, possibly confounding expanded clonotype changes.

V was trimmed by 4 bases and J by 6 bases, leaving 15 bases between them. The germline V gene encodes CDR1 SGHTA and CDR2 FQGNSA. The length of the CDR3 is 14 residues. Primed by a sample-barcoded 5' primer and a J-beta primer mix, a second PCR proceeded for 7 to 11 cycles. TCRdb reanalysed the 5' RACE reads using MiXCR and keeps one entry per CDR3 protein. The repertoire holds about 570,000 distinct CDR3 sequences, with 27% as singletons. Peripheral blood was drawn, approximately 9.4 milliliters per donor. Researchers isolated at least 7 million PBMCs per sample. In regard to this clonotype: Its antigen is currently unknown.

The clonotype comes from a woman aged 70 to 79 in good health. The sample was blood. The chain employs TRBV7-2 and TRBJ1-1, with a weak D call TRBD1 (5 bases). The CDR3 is CASSSFRTIAEAFF. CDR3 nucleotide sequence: TGTGCCAGCAGCTCGTTCAGGACAATCGCTGAAGCTTTCTTT.